The sequence of this T cell receptor (beta chain) was determined in a study of T cells in women clearing cervical HPV infection. Profiled with immunoSEQ multiplex PCR; TCRdb holds only in-frame clones, not every one. This table lists tens of thousands of clones. A note on this clone: The read stops 3 residues short of the end of the CDR3; the missing end is completed from the germline J gene.

There are 16 residues in the CDR3. The ends lost 0 bases at V and 0 bases at J; junction bases unmatched: 2. Germline CDR1 SGHRS, CDR2 YFSETQ. This receptor was identified in a woman between 18 and 69 years old with a cervical HPV16 infection that either progressed to CIN3+ or cleared (not recorded which). The J gene is TRBJ2-1, the V gene TRBV5-1; 8 bases are a match to TRBD2. Sequencing used blood buffy coat. The part of the CDR3 DNA that was read is TGCGCCAGCAGCTTGGGGGCGGGGGGCTCCTACAATGAG. Translation: CASSLGAGGSYNE. The complete CDR3 sequence is CASSLGAGGSYNEQFF. Full variable domain (outside the CDR3, taken from reference TRBV5-1 and TRBJ2-1): KAGVTQTPRYLIKTRGQQVTLSCSPISGHRSVSWYQQTPGQGLQFLFEYFSETQRNKGNFPGRFSGRQFSNSRSEMNVSTLELGDSALYLCASSLGAGGSYNEQFFGPGTRLTVL.